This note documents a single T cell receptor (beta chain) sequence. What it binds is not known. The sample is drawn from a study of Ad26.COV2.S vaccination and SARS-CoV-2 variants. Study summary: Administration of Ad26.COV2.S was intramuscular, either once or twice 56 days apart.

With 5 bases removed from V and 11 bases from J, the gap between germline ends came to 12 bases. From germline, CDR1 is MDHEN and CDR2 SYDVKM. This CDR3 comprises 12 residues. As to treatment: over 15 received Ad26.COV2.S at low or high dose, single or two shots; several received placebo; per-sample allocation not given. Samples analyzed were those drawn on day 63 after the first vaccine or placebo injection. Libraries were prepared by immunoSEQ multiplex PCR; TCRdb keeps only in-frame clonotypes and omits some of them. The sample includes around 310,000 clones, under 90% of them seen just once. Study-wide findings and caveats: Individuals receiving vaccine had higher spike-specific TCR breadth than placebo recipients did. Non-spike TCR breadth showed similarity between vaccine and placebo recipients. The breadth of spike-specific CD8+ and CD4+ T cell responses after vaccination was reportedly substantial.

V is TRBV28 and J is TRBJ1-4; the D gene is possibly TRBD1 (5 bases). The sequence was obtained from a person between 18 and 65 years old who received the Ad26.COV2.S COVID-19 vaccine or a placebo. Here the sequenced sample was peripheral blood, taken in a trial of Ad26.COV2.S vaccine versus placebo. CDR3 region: CASSTSGGKLFF. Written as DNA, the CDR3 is TGTGCCAGCAGTACGAGCGGGGGGAAACTGTTTTTT.